Listed here is a single TCR beta chain. Amplified TCR beta CDR3 regions were obtained using RNA transcripts as template. The workflow started with a first-round RT-PCR run with HTBI primers and then moved on to a second-round multiplex PCR. Each CDR3 protein gets one entry after TCRdb re-called the multiplex PCR reads with MiXCR. This repertoire shows around 400,000 distinct CDR3 sequences, approximately 20% found once; its top ten account for roughly 1.6%. These data belong to a study of Graves' ophthalmopathy and Graves' hyperthyroidism. Trimming took off 10 bases at V and 0 bases at J, with 16 bases between the two ends. Per the germline V gene, CDR1 is MNHNS and CDR2 is SASEGT. CDR3 length: 14 amino acids.

The sample taken for sequencing was peripheral blood. This chain joins TRBV6-1 and TRBJ2-7; D may be TRBD1 (6 bases). This receptor was obtained from a woman aged 18-29 years with Graves' ophthalmopathy. CDR3 sequence: CATQRDRSSYEQYF. CDR3 coding DNA: TGTGCCACCCAAAGAGACAGGAGCTCCTACGAGCAGTACTTC.